These 22 T cell receptor beta chains originate from one sample sequenced in a study of T cell changes during pregnancy in multiple sclerosis (dated by TCRdb to about 2019). Libraries were prepared through the immunoSEQ multiplex PCR assay. Held by TCRdb, this immuneACCESS table contains in-frame sequences only and omits some clones. Under half of the omission traces to an unresolved V gene where checked; the cause of the rest is unknown. Within this sample are some 47,000 clones, with 85% to 90% of them counted one time only. Together, the top ten hold about 6.3% of the sample. The sample consisted of CD8+ T cells from peripheral blood mononuclear cells, taken after pregnancy. Source of these receptors: a female donor in good health, enrolled as a control in a pregnancy study.

The count of this clone is one. V and J are TRBV5-4 and TRBJ2-3; a weak D match, TRBD2 (6 bases). Germline-derived CDR1 and CDR2 are SGHNT and YYREEE (reference sequence). This CDR3 comprises 16 residues. V was clipped by 0 bases and J by 0 bases, with 11 bases between them. CDR3 protein: CASSLEGGASTDTQYF. Written as DNA, the CDR3 is TGTGCCAGCAGCTTGGAGGGCGGGGCAAGCACAGATACGCAGTATTTT.

This chain connects TRBV29-1 to TRBJ1-2; 11 bases fit TRBD1. Germline CDR1 reads SQVTM; CDR2 reads ANQGSEA. The CDR3 consists of 13 residues. Germline trimming cut 4 bases from V and 4 bases from J; bases unmatched to any gene: 2. The CDR3 sequence is CSVAGTGGYGYTF. The CDR3, as DNA: TGCAGCGTTGCCGGGACAGGGGGCTATGGCTACACCTTC.

The CDR3 coding sequence is TGTGCCAGCAAGGGGACGGGGGGCTCCTACGAGCAGTACTTC. Translating it yields CASKGTGGSYEQYF. This chain uses TRBV28 with TRBJ2-7; 7 bases fit TRBD2. Germline V gives CDR1 MDHEN, CDR2 SYDVKM. The CDR3 runs 14 residues. With 7 bases clipped from V and 0 bases from J, the junction kept 6 bases outside the gene matches.

CDR3 sequence (DNA): TGTGCCAGCAGTTGGGGACTTATCTGGAGTGGCTACACCTTC. Its protein product is CASSWGLIWSGYTF. The chain combines TRBV28 with TRBJ1-2; weak D call: TRBD1 (5 bases). Germline assignment: CDR1 MDHEN and CDR2 SYDVKM. V was clipped by 4 bases and J by 7 bases, with 16 bases between them. The CDR3 spans 14 residues.

The gene calls are TRBV5-5 and TRBJ1-5, with 7 nucleotides matching TRBD1. V shed 4 bases, J shed 3 bases, and the junction held 4 bases outside the gene matches. The CDR3 consists of 14 residues. CDR1 SGHKS and CDR2 YYEKEE come from the germline V gene (reference sequence). The CDR3 loop is CASSPTGPNQPQHF. As DNA, the CDR3 is TGTGCCAGCAGCCCGACAGGGCCCAATCAGCCCCAGCATTTT.

In this sample, this clone turned up once. The V call is TRBV9, the J call TRBJ2-7; the match to TRBD1 covers 10 bases. Germline CDR1 reads SGDLS; CDR2 reads YYNGEE. The V and J ends lost 4 bases and 2 bases, in that order; junction bases with no gene match: 6. The CDR3 runs to 15 residues. This CDR3 is CASSPGQGITYEQYF. The CDR3 DNA reads as TGTGCCAGCAGCCCGGGACAGGGGATCACCTACGAGCAGTACTTC.

CDR3 sequence: CASSGQGASTNEKLFF. As DNA, the CDR3 is TGCGCCAGCAGCGGACAGGGGGCTTCGACTAATGAAAAACTGTTTTTT. V usage is TRBV4-1 and J usage is TRBJ1-4, with TRBD1 identical over 11 bases. J lost 2 bases, V lost 5 bases, and 4 bases had no gene match. CDR1 MGHRA and CDR2 YSYEKL come from the germline V gene. This CDR3 has 16 amino acids.

This chain uses TRBV4-3 with TRBJ2-3; TRBD1 is a possible D gene (5 bases). V lost 0 bases and J 5 bases, leaving 18 bases between the germline ends. Germline V gene sequence: CDR1 LGHNA, CDR2 YSLEER. CDR3 length: 17 amino acids. The CDR3 DNA is TGCGCCAGCAGCCAAGAATGGCAGGGTGAACTGGTAGATACGCAGTATTTT. It is translated as CASSQEWQGELVDTQYF.

The chain carries TRBV14 and TRBJ2-1, with D maybe TRBD2 (6 bases). Germline CDR1 reads SGHDN; CDR2 reads FVKESK. The V and J ends lost 4 bases and 6 bases respectively, with 13 bases between them. This CDR3 has 14 residues. The CDR3, as DNA: TGTGCCAGCAGCCCAAGGGACTTAGCCAATGAGCAGTTCTTC. Translation: CASSPRDLANEQFF.

The genes are TRBV9 and TRBJ1-2; maybe TRBD1 (5 bases). The CDR3 contains 14 residues. CDR1 and CDR2 (germline): SGDLS, YYNGEE. V was trimmed by 7 bases and J by 4 bases, leaving 17 bases between them. This CDR3 reads CASGGLTNIYGYTF. CDR3 nucleotides: TGTGCCAGCGGGGGACTTACGAATATCTATGGCTACACCTTC.

This chain links TRBV7-2 with TRBJ1-1; D is unclear. V lost 0 bases and J lost 5, with 7 bases in between. Germline V gives CDR1 SGHTA, CDR2 FQGNSA. This CDR3 comprises 13 residues. The CDR3: CASSLAIETEAFF. Here the CDR3 DNA reads TGTGCCAGCAGCTTAGCCATAGAGACTGAAGCTTTCTTT.

The chain combines TRBV5-8 with TRBJ1-4; 10 positions agree with TRBD1. CDR1 is SGHTS and CDR2 is YDEGEE in the germline V gene. V lost 3 bases, J lost 7 bases, and 3 bases stayed unmatched. The CDR3 has 14 residues. The CDR3 sequence: CASSSGQGSEKLFF. In DNA, the CDR3 is TGTGCCAGCAGCTCGGGACAGGGGTCTGAAAAACTGTTTTTT.

The chain couples TRBV29-1 to TRBJ1-3; D uncertain. The V end lost 5 bases, the J end lost 0 bases, and 5 bases lay between the germline ends. The germline gives CDR1 SQVTM, CDR2 ANQGSEA. The CDR3 covers 12 residues. The CDR3, as DNA: TGCAGCGTTCCCTCCTCTGGAAACACCATATATTTT. It is translated as CSVPSSGNTIYF.

The V gene is TRBV7-9, the J gene TRBJ1-2; TRBD1 agrees at 7 bases. CDR3 size: 16 residues. With V trimmed by 0 bases and J by 3 bases, 7 bases remained unmatched. Germline V gene sequence: CDR1 SEHNR, CDR2 FQNEAQ (reference sequence). The CDR3, as DNA: TGTGCCAGCAGCTTAGCTACAGGGGAATCCTACTATGGCTACACCTTC. As protein: CASSLATGESYYGYTF.

The rearrangement joins TRBV10-3 to TRBJ1-1; a possible D gene is TRBD1 (6 bases). Germline V CDR1 and CDR2: ENHRY, SYGVKD. The V end was cut by 8 bases, the J end by 3 bases, with 16 bases between. This CDR3 is built from 14 residues. The CDR3 loop is CAIRQDGLDTEAFF. Here the CDR3 DNA reads TGTGCCATCCGACAGGACGGTTTGGACACTGAAGCTTTCTTT.

The J gene is TRBJ1-4, the V gene TRBV4-3; possible D gene TRBD1, 6 bases. CDR3 size: 16 residues. Trimming stripped 0 bases from V and 4 bases from J, with 12 bases between. Germline V gene data show CDR1 as LGHNA and CDR2 as YSLEER. This CDR3 reads CASSQEVGQINEKLFF. The DNA for the CDR3 is TGCGCCAGCAGCCAAGAAGTGGGACAAATTAATGAAAAACTGTTTTTT.

The genes are TRBV4-3 and TRBJ1-4; D is possibly TRBD1 (6 bases). The V end was cut by 2 bases, the J end by 6 bases, with 10 bases between. The CDR3 length is 14 residues. Germline assignment: CDR1 LGHNA and CDR2 YSLEER. CDR3 sequence: CASSQTNRDEKLFF. CDR3 DNA: TGCGCCAGCAGCCAAACAAACAGGGATGAAAAACTGTTTTTT.

The V call is TRBV9, the J call TRBJ2-7; 9 bases align to TRBD2. The trim removed 4 bases at V and 1 base at J, leaving 9 bases unmatched. This CDR3 contains 16 residues. Germline V gene sequence: CDR1 SGDLS, CDR2 YYNGEE. In DNA form, the CDR3 reads TGTGCCAGCAGCTCCCGTAGGACTAGCGCATCCTACGAGCAGTACTTC. Encoded protein: CASSSRRTSASYEQYF.

This chain connects TRBV4-3 to TRBJ1-5; no definite D call. CDR1 and CDR2 (germline): LGHNA, YSLEER. This CDR3 spans 13 amino acids. V shed 3 bases and J shed 5 bases, with 8 bases lying between them. For the CDR3, the DNA is TGCGCCAGCAGCCAGGGTCGGGATCAGCCCCAGCATTTT. Translation gives CASSQGRDQPQHF.

The sample holds one count of this clone. The genes are TRBV4-2 and TRBJ2-3; D possibly corresponds to TRBD1 (6 bases). CDR1 is LGHNA, CDR2 YNFKEQ, per germline. The CDR3 is made up of 13 amino acids. The V gene lost 11 bases and the J gene lost 0 bases, with 12 bases spanning the gap. The chain's CDR3 is CAVSGGSTDTQYF. Written as DNA, the CDR3 is TGTGCCGTGAGTGGGGGCAGCACAGATACGCAGTATTTT.

The chain is built from TRBV6-5 and TRBJ1-2, with D hard to call. From germline, CDR1 is MNHEY and CDR2 SVGAGI. CDR3 size: 12 residues. V lost 10 bases to trimming and J lost 6 bases, with 15 bases between them. CDR3 loop: CATQTGRDGYTF. CDR3 bases: TGTGCCACCCAGACCGGGAGGGATGGCTACACCTTC.

Only one count was recorded for this clone. The rearrangement links TRBV27 to TRBJ1-2; maybe TRBD1 (6 bases). The germline CDR1 and CDR2 sequences are MNHEY and SMNVEV (reference sequence). The CDR3 contains 11 residues. The V end lost 5 bases, the J end lost 7 bases, and 8 bases lay between the germline ends. The CDR3 bases are TGTGCCAGCAGTCCAGGGGCTGGCTACACCTTC. It encodes CASSPGAGYTF.